Presented here are 22 T cell receptor beta chains from one specimen sequenced in a study of radiation and T cells in renal cell carcinoma. TCRdb keeps only in-frame clones here, not all; method: immunoSEQ multiplex PCR. The sample yields 120,000 to 150,000 clones, around 88% seen once. Described time point: blood 4 weeks post-SBRT, at nephrectomy. The sample's treatment: 15 Gy SBRT to primary tumor, nephrectomy 4 weeks later. The sample was blood, taken from a patient whose treatment included radiotherapy and nephrectomy. These receptors originate from a woman in her 50s with renal cell carcinoma.

CDR3 in DNA: TGTGCCAGCAGCTTATCTTCAGGGAACACTGAAGCTTTCTTT. Translation: CASSLSSGNTEAFF. The chain uses TRBV11-1 and TRBJ1-1, with no clear D. The CDR3 extends over 14 amino acids. V lost 2 bases to trimming and J lost 1 base, with 8 bases between them. Germline V CDR1 and CDR2: SGHAT, FQDESV (reference sequence).

The rearrangement uses TRBV5-4 and TRBJ2-3, with 7 nucleotides matching TRBD2. The CDR3 contains 16 residues. The V gene end was trimmed by 5 bases and the J gene end by 2 bases; junction bases not matched to a gene: 11. CDR1 SGHNT and CDR2 YYREEE come from the germline V gene (reference sequence). In DNA, the CDR3 is TGTGCCAGCAGTTCGGATAGCGGGTCCCCCACAGATACGCAGTATTTT. It encodes CASSSDSGSPTDTQYF.

V gene TRBV4-3 combines with J gene TRBJ2-7; tentative D call: TRBD1 (5 bases). This CDR3 comprises 15 residues. The germline CDR1 and CDR2 sequences are LGHNA and YSLEER. The V and J ends lost 4 bases and 0 bases respectively, with 13 bases between them. The CDR3 nucleotides read TGCGCCAGCAGCCCCGCAGGGCCTAACTCCTACGAGCAGTACTTC. This encodes CASSPAGPNSYEQYF.

As to this clone: Other DNA sequences in the sample encode the same CDR3. V is TRBV5-1 and J is TRBJ2-5; tentatively, D is TRBD2 (6 bases). V lost 2 bases to trimming and J lost 5 bases, with 7 bases between them. Germline-derived CDR1 and CDR2 are SGHRS and YFSETQ. This CDR3 has 12 residues. CDR3 sequence (DNA): TGCGCCAGCAGCTTAGGGAGGGAGACCCAGTACTTC. As protein: CASSLGRETQYF.

The chain links TRBV5-1 to TRBJ1-2, with 9 bases lining up with TRBD1. Trimming took 4 bases from V and 5 from J; bases not matched to a gene: 12. The germline CDR1 and CDR2 sequences are SGHRS and YFSETQ. The CDR3 consists of 16 residues. CDR3 sequence reads: CASSDGGTGNIYGYTF. The CDR3 nucleotides read TGCGCCAGCAGCGACGGAGGGACAGGGAACATTTATGGCTACACCTTC.

The chain uses TRBV21-1 and TRBJ1-4; the table assigns TRBD1, which was not confirmed against the DNA. TRBV21-1 is assigned pseudogene status. This CDR3 comprises 14 residues. The CDR3 coding sequence is TGTGCCAGCGGGGCCCCTGCAACTAATGAAAAACTGTTTTTT. Protein: CASGAPATNEKLFF.

DNA for the CDR3: TGTGCCAGCAGACTAGCGGGCTCTAACACCGGGGAGCTGTTTTTT. This sequence encodes CASRLAGSNTGELFF. The V and J genes are TRBV28 and TRBJ2-2, with TRBD2 matching over 9 bases. The CDR3 has 15 residues. V lost 6 bases and J lost 2; bases outside the gene matches: 4. Per germline, CDR1 MDHEN and CDR2 SYDVKM.

J is TRBJ2-3 and V is TRBV6-1; weak D call: TRBD2 (6 bases). Per germline, CDR1 MNHNS and CDR2 SASEGT. The V and J ends lost 0 bases and 4 bases respectively, with 14 bases between them. The CDR3 totals 16 residues. CDR3 sequence (DNA): TGTGCCAGCAGTGAAGCAAGAGGGAAGCGGGCAGATACGCAGTATTTT. Amino acids: CASSEARGKRADTQYF.

The rearrangement links TRBV19 to TRBJ2-5; D tentatively fits TRBD1 or TRBD2 (7 bases each). Germline V gives CDR1 LNHDA, CDR2 SQIVND (reference sequence). Trimming shortened V by 9 bases and J by 5 bases, and 16 bases separated the two germline ends. The CDR3 spans 13 residues. The CDR3, as DNA: TGTGCCAGCACCCCCCAGGGGGGGGAGACCCAGTACTTC. Protein sequence: CASTPQGGETQYF. Combining the CDR3 with reference TRBV19 and TRBJ2-5 gives the whole variable domain DGGITQSPKYLFRKEGQNVTLSCEQNLNHDAMYWYRQDPGQGLRLIYYSQIVNDFQKGDIAEGYSVSREKKESFPLTVTSAQKNPTAFYLCASTPQGGETQYFGPGTRLLVL.

The chain couples TRBV19 to TRBJ2-2; 9 bases agree with TRBD1. CDR1 is LNHDA, CDR2 SQIVND, per germline (reference sequence). The CDR3 has 15 residues. The trim removed 3 bases at V and 4 bases at J, leaving 3 bases unmatched. CDR3 residues: CASSILGQGTGELFF. CDR3 coding DNA: TGTGCCAGTAGTATTTTGGGACAGGGCACCGGGGAGCTGTTTTTT.

This chain uses TRBV18 with TRBJ2-2; 9 bases agree with TRBD2. V gave up 1 base and J gave up 5 bases; unmatched junction bases: 2. The CDR3 totals 15 residues. Germline-derived CDR1 and CDR2 are KGHSH and LQKENI. CDR3 residues: CASSPRLAGTGELFF. CDR3 DNA: TGTGCCAGCTCACCACGGCTAGCGGGGACCGGGGAGCTGTTTTTT.

Of note for this clone: The sample contains more than one DNA sequence encoding this CDR3. The chain is built from TRBV7-2 and TRBJ2-7; D is uncertain. With 1 base removed from V and 2 bases from J, the gap between germline ends came to 6 bases. Germline CDR1 and CDR2: SGHTA and FQGNSA. The CDR3 is 13 amino acids. The DNA of the CDR3 is TGTGCCAGCAGCTTAGACAGAGCCTACGAGCAGTACTTC. This sequence encodes CASSLDRAYEQYF.

This chain uses TRBV9 with TRBJ2-3; 8 bases are a match to TRBD2. J was trimmed by 2 bases and V by 3 bases; bases with no gene match: 14. CDR1 is SGDLS, CDR2 YYNGEE, per germline. The CDR3 covers 18 residues. The CDR3 DNA reads TGTGCCAGCAGCGCCTTCGGCCTGGCGGGGGGTTTCACAGATACGCAGTATTTT. Its protein product is CASSAFGLAGGFTDTQYF.

This clone was counted once. J is TRBJ2-5 and V is TRBV29-1, with 9 bases identical to TRBD2. The CDR3 covers 14 residues. Germline CDR1 and CDR2: SQVTM and ANQGSEA. Trimming took 7 bases from V and 4 from J; bases not matched to a gene: 10. CDR3 sequence (DNA): TGCAGCGCCGGAGGCGGGAGGGGTGGAGAGACCCAGTACTTC. It codes for CSAGGGRGGETQYF.

This chain links TRBV19 with TRBJ1-4; 8 nucleotides line up with TRBD1. The CDR3 runs to 14 residues. Germline values: CDR1 LNHDA, CDR2 SQIVND (reference sequence). J lost 5 bases, V lost 4 bases, and 3 bases had no gene match. The CDR3 nucleotides read TGTGCCAGTAGTACAACAGGGGGAAATGAAAAACTGTTTTTT. This codes for CASSTTGGNEKLFF.

This sequence joins TRBV19 and TRBJ1-1, with D perhaps matching TRBD1 (5 bases). V lost 2 bases and J 4 bases, leaving 20 bases between the germline ends. Per germline, CDR1 LNHDA and CDR2 SQIVND (reference sequence). The CDR3 runs 17 residues. CDR3 in amino acids: CASSISLEVGESTEAFF. As DNA, the CDR3 is TGTGCCAGTAGTATAAGTTTAGAGGTGGGGGAGAGCACTGAAGCTTTCTTT.

This chain uses TRBV19 with TRBJ1-1; 10 bases map to TRBD1. The CDR3 consists of 14 residues. V dropped 5 bases and J dropped 3; count of bases not matched to a gene: 3. The V gene's germline CDR1 is LNHDA and CDR2 SQIVND (reference sequence). The CDR3 sequence is CASSLGTGDTEAFF. The CDR3 DNA reads TGTGCCAGTAGTCTAGGGACAGGGGACACTGAAGCTTTCTTT.

V usage is TRBV5-1 and J usage is TRBJ1-2, with 10 positions matching TRBD1. J was trimmed by 6 bases and V by 7 bases; bases with no gene match: 9. Per the germline V gene, CDR1 is SGHRS and CDR2 is YFSETQ. The CDR3 covers 14 residues. CDR3 in DNA: TGCGCCAGCGATTGGACAGGGGGAAATAATGGCTACACCTTC. This sequence encodes CASDWTGGNNGYTF.

This clone was observed once. The J gene is TRBJ2-7, the V gene TRBV18; D possibly corresponds to TRBD1 (5 bases). CDR1 is KGHSH and CDR2 is LQKENI in the germline V gene. This CDR3 region has 15 residues. V gave up 6 bases and J gave up 4 bases, with 19 bases separating them. This chain's CDR3 is CASSHPMTTGYEQYF. The CDR3 coding sequence is TGTGCCAGCTCTCACCCCATGACAACAGGTTACGAGCAGTACTTC.

This clone was seen a handful of times. V is TRBV29-1 and J is TRBJ1-5; unclear D gene. The CDR3 contains 13 residues. V was clipped by 5 bases and J by 2 bases, with 10 bases between them. CDR1 is SQVTM, CDR2 ANQGSEA, per germline. This CDR3 is CSVKDGGNQPQHF. CDR3 DNA sequence: TGCAGCGTTAAGGACGGTGGCAATCAGCCCCAGCATTTT.

This clone has just one count. The chain has TRBV7-2 and TRBJ2-5, with 8 nucleotides matching TRBD2. With 5 bases clipped from V and 1 base from J, the junction kept 9 bases outside the gene matches. This CDR3 is 16 amino acids long. Looked up from germline, CDR1 is SGHTA and CDR2 is FQGNSA. The chain's CDR3 is CASSPPSAGVQETQYF. In nucleotides, the CDR3 is TGTGCCAGCAGCCCGCCCTCAGCGGGGGTCCAAGAGACCCAGTACTTC.

The V gene is TRBV30, the J gene TRBJ2-6; TRBD2 is a possible D gene (6 bases). The germline V gene has CDR1 GTSNPN and CDR2 SVGIG (reference sequence). The CDR3 has 16 residues. Trimming cost V 0 bases and J 3 bases, with 12 bases left between them. For the CDR3, the DNA is TGTGCCTGGAGTGTAACGGGGGTCGGTGGGGCCAACGTCCTGACTTTC. Translation gives CAWSVTGVGGANVLTF. The full variable domain, in which reference TRBV30 and TRBJ2-6 provide the parts outside the CDR3, is SQTIHQWPATLVQPVGSPLSLECTVEGTSNPNLYWYRQAAGRGLQLLFYSVGIGQISSEVPQNLSASRPQDRQFILSSKKLLLSDSGFYLCAWSVTGVGGANVLTFGAGSRLTVL.